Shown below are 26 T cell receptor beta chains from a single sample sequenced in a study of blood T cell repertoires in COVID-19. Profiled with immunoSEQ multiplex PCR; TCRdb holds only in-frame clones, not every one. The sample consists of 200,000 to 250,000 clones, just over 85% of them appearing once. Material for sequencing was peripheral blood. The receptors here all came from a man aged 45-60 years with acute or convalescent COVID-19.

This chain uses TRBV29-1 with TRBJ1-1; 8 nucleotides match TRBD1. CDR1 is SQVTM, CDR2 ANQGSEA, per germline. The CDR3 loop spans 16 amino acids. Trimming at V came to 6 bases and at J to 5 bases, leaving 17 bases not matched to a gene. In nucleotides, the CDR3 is TGCAGCGTCTCAGATTCCCTACAGGGGGTGGGGACTGAAGCTTTCTTT. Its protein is CSVSDSLQGVGTEAFF.

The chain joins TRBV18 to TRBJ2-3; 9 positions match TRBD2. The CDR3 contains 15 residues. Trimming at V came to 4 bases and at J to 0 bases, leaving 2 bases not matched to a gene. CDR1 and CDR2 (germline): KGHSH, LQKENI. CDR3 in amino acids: CASSLAGASTDTQYF. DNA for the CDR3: TGTGCCAGCTCACTAGCGGGAGCTAGCACAGATACGCAGTATTTT.

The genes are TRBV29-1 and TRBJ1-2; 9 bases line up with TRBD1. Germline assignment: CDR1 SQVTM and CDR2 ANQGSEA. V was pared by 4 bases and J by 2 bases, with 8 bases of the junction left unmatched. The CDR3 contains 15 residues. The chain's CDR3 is CSVGRGTGTNYGYTF. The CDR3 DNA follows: TGCAGCGTTGGGAGGGGGACAGGGACCAACTATGGCTACACCTTC.

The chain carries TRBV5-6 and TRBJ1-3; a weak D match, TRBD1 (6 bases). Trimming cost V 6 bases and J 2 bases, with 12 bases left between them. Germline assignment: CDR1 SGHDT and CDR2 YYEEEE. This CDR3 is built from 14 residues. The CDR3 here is CASTGTKTGNTIYF. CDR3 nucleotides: TGTGCCAGCACCGGGACAAAAACTGGAAACACCATATATTTT.

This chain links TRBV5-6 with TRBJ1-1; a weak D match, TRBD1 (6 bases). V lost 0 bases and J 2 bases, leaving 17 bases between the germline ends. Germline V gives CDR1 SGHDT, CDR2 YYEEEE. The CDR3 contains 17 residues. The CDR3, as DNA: TGTGCCAGCAGCTTGGTGGTGTGGGGGGGCCGTAACACTGAAGCTTTCTTT. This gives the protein CASSLVVWGGRNTEAFF.

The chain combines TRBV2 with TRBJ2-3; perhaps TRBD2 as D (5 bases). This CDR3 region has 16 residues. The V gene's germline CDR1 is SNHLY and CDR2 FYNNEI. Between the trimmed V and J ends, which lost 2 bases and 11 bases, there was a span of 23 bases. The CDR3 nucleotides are TGTGCCAGCAGTGAACTAAGTCGGACCAAGACGAGCGGGCAGTATTTT. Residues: CASSELSRTKTSGQYF.

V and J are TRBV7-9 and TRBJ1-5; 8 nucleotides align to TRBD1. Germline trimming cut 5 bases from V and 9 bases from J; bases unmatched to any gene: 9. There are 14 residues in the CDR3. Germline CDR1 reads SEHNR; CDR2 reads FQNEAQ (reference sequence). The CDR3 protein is CASSADRAAVPQHF. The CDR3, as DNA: TGTGCCAGCAGCGCGGACAGGGCGGCGGTGCCCCAGCATTTT.

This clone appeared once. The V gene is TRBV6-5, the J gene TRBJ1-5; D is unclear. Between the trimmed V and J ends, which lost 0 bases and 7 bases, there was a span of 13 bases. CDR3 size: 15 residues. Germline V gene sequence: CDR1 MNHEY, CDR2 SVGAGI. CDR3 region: CASSYSTARRQPQHF. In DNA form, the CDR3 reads TGTGCCAGCAGTTACTCCACGGCACGGAGGCAGCCCCAGCATTTT.

CDR3 bases: TGCGCCAGCAGTAGACAGACCTACAATGAGCAGTTCTTC. Translating it yields CASSRQTYNEQFF. The genes are TRBV10-2 and TRBJ2-1; D perhaps matches TRBD1 (5 bases). CDR3 length: 13 amino acids. The V and J ends lost 5 bases and 2 bases respectively, with 7 bases between them. The germline gives CDR1 WSHSY, CDR2 SAAADI.

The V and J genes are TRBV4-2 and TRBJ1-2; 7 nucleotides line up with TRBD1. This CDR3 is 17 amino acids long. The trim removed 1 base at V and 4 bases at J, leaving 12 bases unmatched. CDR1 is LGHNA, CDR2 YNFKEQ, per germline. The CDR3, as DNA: TGTGCCAGCAGCCAAGGTACGTCGGTGGACAGGACCTATGGCTACACCTTC. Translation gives CASSQGTSVDRTYGYTF.

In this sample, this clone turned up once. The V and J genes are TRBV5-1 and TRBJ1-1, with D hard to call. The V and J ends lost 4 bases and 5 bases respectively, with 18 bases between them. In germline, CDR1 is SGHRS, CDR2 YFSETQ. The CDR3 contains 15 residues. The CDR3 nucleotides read TGCGCCAGCAGCACCCTGGAGGGCCGAGGGACTGAAGCTTTCTTT. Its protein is CASSTLEGRGTEAFF.

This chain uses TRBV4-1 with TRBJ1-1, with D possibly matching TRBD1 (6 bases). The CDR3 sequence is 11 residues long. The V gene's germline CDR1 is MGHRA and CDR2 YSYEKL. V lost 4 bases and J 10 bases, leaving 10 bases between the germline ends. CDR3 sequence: CASSLRGRAFF. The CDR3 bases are TGCGCCAGCAGCCTCAGGGGTAGAGCTTTCTTT.

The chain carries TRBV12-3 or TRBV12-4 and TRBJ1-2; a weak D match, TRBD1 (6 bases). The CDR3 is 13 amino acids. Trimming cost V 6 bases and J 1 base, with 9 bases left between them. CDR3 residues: CASRKQGNYGYTF. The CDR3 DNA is TGTGCCAGCAGGAAACAGGGTAACTATGGCTACACCTTC.

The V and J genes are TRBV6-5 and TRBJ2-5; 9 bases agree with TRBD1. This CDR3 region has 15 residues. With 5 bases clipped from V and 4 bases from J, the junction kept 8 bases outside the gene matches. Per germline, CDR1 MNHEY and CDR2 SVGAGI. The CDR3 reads CASSPDRGGTETQYF. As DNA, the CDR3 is TGTGCCAGCAGTCCGGACAGGGGCGGCACAGAGACCCAGTACTTC.

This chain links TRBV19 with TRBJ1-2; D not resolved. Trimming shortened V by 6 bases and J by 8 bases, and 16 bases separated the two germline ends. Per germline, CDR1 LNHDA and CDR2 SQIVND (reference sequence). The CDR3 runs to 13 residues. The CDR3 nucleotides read TGTGCCAGTAGCGCGGCAAACCTCGGGGGCTACACCTTC. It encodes CASSAANLGGYTF.

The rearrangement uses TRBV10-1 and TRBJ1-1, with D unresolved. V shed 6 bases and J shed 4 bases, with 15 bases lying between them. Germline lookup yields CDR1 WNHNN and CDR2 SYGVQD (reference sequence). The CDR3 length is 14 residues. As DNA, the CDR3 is TGCGCCAGCAGAAGGTCAGGCATGGGCACTGAAGCTTTCTTT. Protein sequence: CASRRSGMGTEAFF.

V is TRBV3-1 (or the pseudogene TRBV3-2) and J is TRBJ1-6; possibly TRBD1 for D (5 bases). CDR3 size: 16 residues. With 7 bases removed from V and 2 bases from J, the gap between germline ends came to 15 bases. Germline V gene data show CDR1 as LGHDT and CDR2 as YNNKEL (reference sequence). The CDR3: CASTLGRGPYNSPLHF. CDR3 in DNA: TGTGCCAGCACCTTAGGTAGGGGTCCCTATAATTCACCCCTCCACTTT.

In DNA form, the CDR3 reads TGTGCCAGCAGCTTAGCCGCTTGGGGTGGGCGGGTCTCCTACAATGAGCAGTTCTTC. Protein product: CASSLAAWGGRVSYNEQFF. The chain uses TRBV7-6 and TRBJ2-1; tentative D call: TRBD2 (5 bases). This CDR3 has 19 amino acids. Germline V gene lookup returns CDR1 SGHVS and CDR2 FNYEAQ. Trimming pared 0 bases from V and 0 bases from J, leaving 18 bases between. Full variable domain (missing parts from reference TRBV7-6 and TRBJ2-1): GAGVSQSPRYKVTKRGQDVALRCDPISGHVSLYWYRQALGQGPEFLTYFNYEAQQDKSGLPNDRFSAERPEGSISTLTIQRTEQRDSAMYRCASSLAAWGGRVSYNEQFFGPGTRLTVL.

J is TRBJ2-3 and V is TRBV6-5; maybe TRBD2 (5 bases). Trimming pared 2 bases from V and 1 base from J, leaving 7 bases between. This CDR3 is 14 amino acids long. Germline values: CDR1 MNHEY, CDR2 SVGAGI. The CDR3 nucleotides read TGTGCCAGCAGTTACAAAGCGGGCACAGATACGCAGTATTTT. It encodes CASSYKAGTDTQYF.

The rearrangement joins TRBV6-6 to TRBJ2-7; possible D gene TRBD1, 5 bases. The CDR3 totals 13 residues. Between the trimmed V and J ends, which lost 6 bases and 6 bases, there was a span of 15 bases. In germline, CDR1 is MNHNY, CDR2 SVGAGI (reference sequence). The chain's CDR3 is CASSLALGVEQYF. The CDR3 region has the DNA TGTGCCAGCAGCCTTGCGTTAGGGGTCGAGCAGTACTTC.

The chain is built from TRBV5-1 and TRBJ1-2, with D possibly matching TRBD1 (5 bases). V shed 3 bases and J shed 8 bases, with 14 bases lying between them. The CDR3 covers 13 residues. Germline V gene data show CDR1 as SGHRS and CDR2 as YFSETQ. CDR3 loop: CASSSRQSRGYTF. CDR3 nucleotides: TGCGCCAGCAGCTCCCGACAGAGTAGGGGCTACACCTTC.

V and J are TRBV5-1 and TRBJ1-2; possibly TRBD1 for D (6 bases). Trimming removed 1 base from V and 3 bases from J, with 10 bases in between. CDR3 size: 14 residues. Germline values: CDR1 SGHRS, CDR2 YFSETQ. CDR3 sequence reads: CASSLTAGDYGYTF. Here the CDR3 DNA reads TGCGCCAGCAGCTTGACTGCAGGGGACTATGGCTACACCTTC.

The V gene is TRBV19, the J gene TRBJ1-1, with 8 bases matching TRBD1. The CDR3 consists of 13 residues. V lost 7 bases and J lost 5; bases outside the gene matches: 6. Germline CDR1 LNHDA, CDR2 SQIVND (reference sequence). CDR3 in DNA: TGTGCCAGTATCCCACAGGGGGGAACTGAAGCTTTCTTT. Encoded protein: CASIPQGGTEAFF.

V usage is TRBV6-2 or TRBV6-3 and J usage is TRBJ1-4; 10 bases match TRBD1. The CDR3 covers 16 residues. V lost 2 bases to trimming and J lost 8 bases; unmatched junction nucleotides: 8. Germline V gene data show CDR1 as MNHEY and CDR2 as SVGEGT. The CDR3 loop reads CASSYGTGDVGEKLFF. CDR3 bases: TGTGCCAGCAGTTACGGGACAGGGGACGTTGGCGAAAAACTGTTTTTT.

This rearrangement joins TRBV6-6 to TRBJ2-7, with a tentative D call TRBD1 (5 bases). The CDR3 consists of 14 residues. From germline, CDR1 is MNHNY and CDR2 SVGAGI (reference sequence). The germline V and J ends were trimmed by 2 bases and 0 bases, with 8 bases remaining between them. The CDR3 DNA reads TGTGCCAGCAGTTACGCGGACACCTCCTACGAGCAGTACTTC. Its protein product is CASSYADTSYEQYF.

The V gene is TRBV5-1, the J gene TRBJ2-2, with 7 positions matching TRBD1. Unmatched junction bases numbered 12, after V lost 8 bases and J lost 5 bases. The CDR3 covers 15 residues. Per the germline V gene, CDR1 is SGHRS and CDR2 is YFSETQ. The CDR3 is CASHPSGTATGELFF. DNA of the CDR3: TGCGCCAGTCATCCTTCCGGGACAGCAACCGGGGAGCTGTTTTTT. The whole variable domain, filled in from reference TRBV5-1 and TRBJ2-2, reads KAGVTQTPRYLIKTRGQQVTLSCSPISGHRSVSWYQQTPGQGLQFLFEYFSETQRNKGNFPGRFSGRQFSNSRSEMNVSTLELGDSALYLCASHPSGTATGELFFGEGSRLTVL.